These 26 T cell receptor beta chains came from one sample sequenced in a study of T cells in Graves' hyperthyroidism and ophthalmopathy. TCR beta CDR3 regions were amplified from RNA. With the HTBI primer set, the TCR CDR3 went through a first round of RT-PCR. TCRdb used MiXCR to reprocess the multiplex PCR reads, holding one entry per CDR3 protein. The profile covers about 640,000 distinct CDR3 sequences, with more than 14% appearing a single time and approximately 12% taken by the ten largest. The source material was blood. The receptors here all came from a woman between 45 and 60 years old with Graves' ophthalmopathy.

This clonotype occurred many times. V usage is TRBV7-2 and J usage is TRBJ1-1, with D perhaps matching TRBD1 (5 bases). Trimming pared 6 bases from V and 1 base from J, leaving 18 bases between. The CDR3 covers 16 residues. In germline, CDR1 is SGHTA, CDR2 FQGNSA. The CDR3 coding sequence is TGTGCCAGCAGAGAGGGTCCGGGACCTCCGAACACTGAAGCTTTCTTT. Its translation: CASREGPGPPNTEAFF.

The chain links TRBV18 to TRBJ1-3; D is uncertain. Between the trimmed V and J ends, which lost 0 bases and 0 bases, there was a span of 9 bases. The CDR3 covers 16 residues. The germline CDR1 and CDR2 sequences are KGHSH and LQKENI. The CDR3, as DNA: TGTGCCAGCTCACCACCCGACAAGAGCTCTGGAAACACCATATATTTT. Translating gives CASSPPDKSSGNTIYF.

The DNA for the CDR3 is TGTGCCAGTAGTCCCGGAGGACAGGGGGCGTATCGGAACACTGAAGCTTTCTTT. Translation: CASSPGGQGAYRNTEAFF. V usage is TRBV19 and J usage is TRBJ1-1, with 11 positions matching TRBD1. V was pared by 5 bases and J by 1 base, with 12 bases of the junction left unmatched. This CDR3 is built from 18 residues. The germline V gene has CDR1 LNHDA and CDR2 SQIVND (reference sequence).

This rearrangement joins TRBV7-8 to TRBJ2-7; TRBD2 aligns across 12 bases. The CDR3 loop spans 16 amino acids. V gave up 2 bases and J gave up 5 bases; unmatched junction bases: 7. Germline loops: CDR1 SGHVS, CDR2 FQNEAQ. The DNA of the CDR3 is TGTGCCAGCAGCTTACTTCCTAGCGGGAGGGCCCACGAGCAGTACTTC. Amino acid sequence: CASSLLPSGRAHEQYF.

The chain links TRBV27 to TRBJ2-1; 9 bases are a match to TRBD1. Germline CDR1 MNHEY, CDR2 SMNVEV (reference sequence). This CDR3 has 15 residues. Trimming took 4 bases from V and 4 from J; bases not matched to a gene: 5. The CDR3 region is CASSSIGQGYNEQFF. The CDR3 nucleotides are TGTGCCAGCAGTTCAATAGGACAGGGGTACAATGAGCAGTTCTTC.

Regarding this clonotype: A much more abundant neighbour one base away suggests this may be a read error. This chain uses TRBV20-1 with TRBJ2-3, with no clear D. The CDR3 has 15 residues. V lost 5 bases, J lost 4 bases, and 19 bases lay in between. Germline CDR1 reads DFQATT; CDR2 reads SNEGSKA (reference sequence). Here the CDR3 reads CSAFDPPRSPDTQYF. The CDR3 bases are TGCAGTGCTTTTGACCCGCCGAGGTCACCAGATACGCAGTATTTT.

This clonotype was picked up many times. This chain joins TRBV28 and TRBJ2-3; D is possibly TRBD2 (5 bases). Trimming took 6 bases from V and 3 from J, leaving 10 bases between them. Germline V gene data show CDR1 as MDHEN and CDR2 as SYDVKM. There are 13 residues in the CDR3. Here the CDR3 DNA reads TGTGCCAGCAGAGGCCCGGGGACAGATACGCAGTATTTT. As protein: CASRGPGTDTQYF.

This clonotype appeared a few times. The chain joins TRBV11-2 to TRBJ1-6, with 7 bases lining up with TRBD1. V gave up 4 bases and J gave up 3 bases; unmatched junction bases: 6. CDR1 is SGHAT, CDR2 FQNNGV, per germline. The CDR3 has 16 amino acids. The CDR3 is CASSSFGTDYNSPLHF. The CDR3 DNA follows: TGTGCCAGCAGCTCCTTCGGGACAGACTATAATTCACCCCTCCACTTT.

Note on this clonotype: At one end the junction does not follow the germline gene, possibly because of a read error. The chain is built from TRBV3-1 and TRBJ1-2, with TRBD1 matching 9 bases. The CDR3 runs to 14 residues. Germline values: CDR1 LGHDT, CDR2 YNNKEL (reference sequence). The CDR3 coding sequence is TGTACCAGCAGCCATTCCGGGACAGGGTATGGCTACACCTTC. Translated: CTSSHSGTGYGYTF.

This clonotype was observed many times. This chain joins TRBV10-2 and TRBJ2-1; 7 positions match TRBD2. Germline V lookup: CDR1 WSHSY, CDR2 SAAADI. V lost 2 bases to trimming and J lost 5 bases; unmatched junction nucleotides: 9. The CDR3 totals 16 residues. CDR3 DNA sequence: TGCGCCAGCAGTGAGCGGGGCGGGAGCGGGGACAATGAGCAGTTCTTC. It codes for CASSERGGSGDNEQFF.

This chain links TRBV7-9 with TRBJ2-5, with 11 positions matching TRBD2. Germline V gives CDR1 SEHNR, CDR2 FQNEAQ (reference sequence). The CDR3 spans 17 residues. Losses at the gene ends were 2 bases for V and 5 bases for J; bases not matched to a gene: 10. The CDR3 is CASSLKTSGTGGETQYF. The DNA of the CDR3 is TGTGCCAGCAGCTTAAAGACTAGCGGGACCGGTGGGGAGACCCAGTACTTC.

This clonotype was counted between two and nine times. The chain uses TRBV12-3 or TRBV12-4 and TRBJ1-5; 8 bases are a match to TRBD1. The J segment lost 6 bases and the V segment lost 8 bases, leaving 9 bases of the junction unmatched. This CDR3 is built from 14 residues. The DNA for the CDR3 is TGTGCCAGCCAGGGTGACAGGGGCCTTCAGCCCCAGCATTTT. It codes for CASQGDRGLQPQHF.

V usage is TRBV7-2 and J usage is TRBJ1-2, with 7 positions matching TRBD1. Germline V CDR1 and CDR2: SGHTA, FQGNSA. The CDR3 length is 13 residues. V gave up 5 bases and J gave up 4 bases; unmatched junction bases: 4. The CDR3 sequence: CASSARQGYGYTF. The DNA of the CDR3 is TGTGCCAGCAGCGCACGACAGGGCTATGGCTACACCTTC.

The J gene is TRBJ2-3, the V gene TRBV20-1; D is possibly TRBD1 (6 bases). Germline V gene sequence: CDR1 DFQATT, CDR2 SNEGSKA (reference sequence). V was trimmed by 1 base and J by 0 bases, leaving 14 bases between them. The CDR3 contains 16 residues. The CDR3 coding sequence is TGCAGTGCTAGAGTTTCCAGGACAGACAGCACAGATACGCAGTATTTT. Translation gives CSARVSRTDSTDTQYF.

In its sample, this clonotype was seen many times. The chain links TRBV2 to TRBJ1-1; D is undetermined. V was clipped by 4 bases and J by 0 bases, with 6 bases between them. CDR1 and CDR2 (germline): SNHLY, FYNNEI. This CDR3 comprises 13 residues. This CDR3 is CASSGELNTEAFF. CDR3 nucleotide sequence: TGTGCCAGCAGTGGAGAGTTGAACACTGAAGCTTTCTTT. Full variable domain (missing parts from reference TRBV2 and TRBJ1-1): EPEVTQTPSHQVTQMGQEVILRCVPISNHLYFYWYRQILGQKVEFLVSFYNNEISEKSEIFDDQFSVERPDGSNFTLKIRSTKLEDSAMYFCASSGELNTEAFFGQGTRLTVV.

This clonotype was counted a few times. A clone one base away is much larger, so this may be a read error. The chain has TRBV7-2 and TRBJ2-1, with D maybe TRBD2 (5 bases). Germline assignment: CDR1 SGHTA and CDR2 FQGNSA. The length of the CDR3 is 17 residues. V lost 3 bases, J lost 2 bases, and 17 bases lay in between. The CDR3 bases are TGTGCCAGCAGCTTTCCCGAGTGGGAGTCCACCTACAATGAGCAGTTCTTC. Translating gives CASSFPEWESTYNEQFF.

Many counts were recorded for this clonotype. Here the CDR3 DNA reads TGTGCCAGCAGCCAAACCCGGGACAGGGTGTATGGGACTGAAGCTTTCTTT. It is translated as CASSQTRDRVYGTEAFF. The rearrangement uses TRBV7-2 and TRBJ1-1; 9 positions agree with TRBD1. The germline CDR1 and CDR2 sequences are SGHTA and FQGNSA. J was trimmed by 5 bases and V by 5 bases; bases with no gene match: 15. This CDR3 region has 17 residues.

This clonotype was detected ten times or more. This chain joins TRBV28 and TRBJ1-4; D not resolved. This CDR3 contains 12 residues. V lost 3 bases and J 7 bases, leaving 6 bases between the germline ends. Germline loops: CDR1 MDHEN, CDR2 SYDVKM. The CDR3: CASSLQGEKLFF. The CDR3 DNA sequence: TGTGCCAGCAGTTTGCAAGGTGAAAAACTGTTTTTT. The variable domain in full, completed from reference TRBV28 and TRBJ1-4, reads DVKVTQSSRYLVKRTGEKVFLECVQDMDHENMFWYRQDPGLGLRLIYFSYDVKMKEKGDIPEGYSVSREKKERFSLILESASTNQTSMYLCASSLQGEKLFFGSGTQLSVL.

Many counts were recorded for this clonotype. The CDR3, as DNA: TGTGCCAGCAGCTCCCGGGACAGCGTCGCCTATGGCTACACCTTC. It is translated as CASSSRDSVAYGYTF. The V call is TRBV11-1, the J call TRBJ1-2; 7 bases align to TRBD1. CDR3 size: 15 residues. The ends lost 4 bases at V and 4 bases at J; junction bases unmatched: 9. CDR1 and CDR2 from the germline V gene are SGHAT and FQDESV (reference sequence).

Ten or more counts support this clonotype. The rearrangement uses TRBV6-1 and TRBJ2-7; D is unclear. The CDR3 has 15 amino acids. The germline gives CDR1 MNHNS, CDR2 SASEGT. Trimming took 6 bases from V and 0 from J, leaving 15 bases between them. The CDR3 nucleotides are TGTGCCAGCAGCCCAGCCGTGACAAGCTCCTACGAGCAGTACTTC. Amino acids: CASSPAVTSSYEQYF.

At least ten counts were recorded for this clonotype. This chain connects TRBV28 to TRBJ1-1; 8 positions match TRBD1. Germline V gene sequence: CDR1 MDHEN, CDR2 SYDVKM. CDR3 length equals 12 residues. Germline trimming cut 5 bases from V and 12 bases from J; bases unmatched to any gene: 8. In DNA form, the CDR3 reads TGTGCCAGCAGTCCTACAGGGGGGATTCCTTTCTTT. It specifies CASSPTGGIPFF.

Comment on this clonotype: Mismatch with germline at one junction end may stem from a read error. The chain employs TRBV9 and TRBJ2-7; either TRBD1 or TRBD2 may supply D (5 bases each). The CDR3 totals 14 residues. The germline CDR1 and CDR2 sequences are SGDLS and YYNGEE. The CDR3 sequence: CAGSATGRTYEQYF. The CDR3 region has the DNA TGTGCCGGCAGCGCGACGGGACGGACCTACGAGCAGTACTTC.

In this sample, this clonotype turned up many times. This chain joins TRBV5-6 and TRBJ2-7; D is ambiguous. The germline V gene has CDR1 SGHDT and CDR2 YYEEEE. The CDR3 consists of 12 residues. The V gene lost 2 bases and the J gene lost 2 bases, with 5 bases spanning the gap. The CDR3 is CASSLQTYEQYF. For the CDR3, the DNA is TGTGCCAGCAGCTTACAAACCTACGAGCAGTACTTC.

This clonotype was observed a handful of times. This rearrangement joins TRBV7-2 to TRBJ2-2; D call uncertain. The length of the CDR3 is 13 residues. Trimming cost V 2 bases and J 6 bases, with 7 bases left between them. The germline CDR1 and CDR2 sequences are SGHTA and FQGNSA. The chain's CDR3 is CASSLHVSGELFF. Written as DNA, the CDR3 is TGTGCCAGCAGCTTACATGTCTCCGGGGAGCTGTTTTTT.

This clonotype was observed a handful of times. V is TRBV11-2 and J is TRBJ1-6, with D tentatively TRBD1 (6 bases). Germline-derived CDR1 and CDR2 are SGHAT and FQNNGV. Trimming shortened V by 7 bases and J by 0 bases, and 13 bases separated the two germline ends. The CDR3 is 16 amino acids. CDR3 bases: TGTGCCAGCACCAGGACAGTAAGCTCCTATAATTCACCCCTCCACTTT. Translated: CASTRTVSSYNSPLHF.

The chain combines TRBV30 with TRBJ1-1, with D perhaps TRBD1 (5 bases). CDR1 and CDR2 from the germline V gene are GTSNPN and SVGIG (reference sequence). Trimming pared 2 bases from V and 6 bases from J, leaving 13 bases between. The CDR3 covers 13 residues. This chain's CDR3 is CAWSLDGRAEAFF. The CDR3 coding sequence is TGTGCCTGGAGTCTCGACGGCAGGGCTGAAGCTTTCTTT.